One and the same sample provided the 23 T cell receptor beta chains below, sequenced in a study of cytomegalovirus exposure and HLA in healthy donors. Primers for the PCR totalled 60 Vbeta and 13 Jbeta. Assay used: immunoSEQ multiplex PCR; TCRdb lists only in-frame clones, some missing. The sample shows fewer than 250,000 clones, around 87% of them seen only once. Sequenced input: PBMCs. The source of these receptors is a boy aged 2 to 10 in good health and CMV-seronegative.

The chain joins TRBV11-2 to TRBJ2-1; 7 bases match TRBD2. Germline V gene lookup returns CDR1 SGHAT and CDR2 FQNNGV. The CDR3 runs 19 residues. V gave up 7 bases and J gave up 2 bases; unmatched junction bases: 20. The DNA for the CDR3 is TGTGCCAGCACGTTCTCAGTCTCCGGGGGGACTGGGGCCTACAATGAGCAGTTCTTC. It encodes CASTFSVSGGTGAYNEQFF. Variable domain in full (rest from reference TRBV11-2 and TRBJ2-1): EAGVAQSPRYKIIEKRQSVAFWCNPISGHATLYWYQQILGQGPKLLIQFQNNGVVDDSQLPKDRFSAERLKGVDSTLKIQPAKLEDSAVYLCASTFSVSGGTGAYNEQFFGPGTRLTVL.

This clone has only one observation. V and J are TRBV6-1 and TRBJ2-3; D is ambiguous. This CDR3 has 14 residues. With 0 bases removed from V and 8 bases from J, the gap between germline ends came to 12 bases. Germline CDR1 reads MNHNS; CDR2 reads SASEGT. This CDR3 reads CASSEALRGFTQYF. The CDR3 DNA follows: TGTGCCAGCAGTGAAGCGCTTCGAGGTTTTACGCAGTATTTT.

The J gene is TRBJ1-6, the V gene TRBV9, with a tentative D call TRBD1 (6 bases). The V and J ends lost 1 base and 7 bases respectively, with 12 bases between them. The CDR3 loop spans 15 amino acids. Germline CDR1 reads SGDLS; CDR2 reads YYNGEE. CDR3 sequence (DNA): TGTGCCAGCAGCGTATCCGCAGGGGCCAATTCACCCCTCCACTTT. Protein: CASSVSAGANSPLHF.

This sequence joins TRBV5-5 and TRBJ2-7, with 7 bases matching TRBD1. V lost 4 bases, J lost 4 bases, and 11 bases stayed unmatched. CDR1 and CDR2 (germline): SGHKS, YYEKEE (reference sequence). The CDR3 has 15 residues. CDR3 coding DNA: TGTGCCAGCAGCGAAACCGGGACAGCTGCGTACGAGCAGTACTTC. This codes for CASSETGTAAYEQYF. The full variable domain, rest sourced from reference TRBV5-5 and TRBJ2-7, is DAGVTQSPTHLIKTRGQQVTLRCSPISGHKSVSWYQQVLGQGPQFIFQYYEKEERGRGNFPDRFSARQFPNYSSELNVNALLLGDSALYLCASSETGTAAYEQYFGPGTRLTVT.

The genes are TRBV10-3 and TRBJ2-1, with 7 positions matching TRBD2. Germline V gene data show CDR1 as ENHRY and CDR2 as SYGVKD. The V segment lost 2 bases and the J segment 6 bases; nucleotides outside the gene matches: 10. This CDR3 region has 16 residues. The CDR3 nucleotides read TGTGCCATCAGTGAGGTTAGGGGCGGGAGCGTCAATGAGCAGTTCTTC. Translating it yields CAISEVRGGSVNEQFF.

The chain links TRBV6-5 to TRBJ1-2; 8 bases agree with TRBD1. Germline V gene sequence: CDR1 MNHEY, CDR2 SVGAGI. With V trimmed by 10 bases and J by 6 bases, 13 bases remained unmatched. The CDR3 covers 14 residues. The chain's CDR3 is CANVQGQEPNGYTF. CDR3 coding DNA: TGTGCCAACGTACAGGGACAGGAGCCAAATGGCTACACCTTC.

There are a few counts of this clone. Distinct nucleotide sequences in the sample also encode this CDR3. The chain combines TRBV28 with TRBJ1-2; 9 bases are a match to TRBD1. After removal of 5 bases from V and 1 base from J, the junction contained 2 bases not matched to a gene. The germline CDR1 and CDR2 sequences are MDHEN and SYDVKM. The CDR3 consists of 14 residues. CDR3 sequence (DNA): TGTGCCAGCAGTCCGGGACAGGGTAACTATGGCTACACCTTC. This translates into CASSPGQGNYGYTF.

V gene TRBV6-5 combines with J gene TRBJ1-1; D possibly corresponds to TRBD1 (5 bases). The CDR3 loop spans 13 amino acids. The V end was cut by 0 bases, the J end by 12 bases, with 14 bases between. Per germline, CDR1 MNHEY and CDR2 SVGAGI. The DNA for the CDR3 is TGTGCCAGCAGTTACTCGTACCGGGAGGGGACTTTCTTT. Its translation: CASSYSYREGTFF.

CDR3 loop: CASSSIRTSGGPTPQETQYF. The CDR3, as DNA: TGTGCCAGCAGTTCCATTAGGACTAGCGGGGGACCTACCCCTCAAGAGACCCAGTACTTC. This chain links TRBV28 with TRBJ2-5; 13 positions agree with TRBD2. The CDR3 has 20 residues. With V trimmed by 4 bases and J by 2 bases, 16 bases remained unmatched. Germline V CDR1 and CDR2: MDHEN, SYDVKM.

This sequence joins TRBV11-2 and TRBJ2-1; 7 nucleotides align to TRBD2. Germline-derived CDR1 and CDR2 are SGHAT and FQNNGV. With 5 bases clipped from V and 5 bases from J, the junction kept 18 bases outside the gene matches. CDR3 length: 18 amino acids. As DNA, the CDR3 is TGTGCCAGCAGCCCCCGATTTAGTGGGCGGGAGAGGAACAATGAGCAGTTCTTC. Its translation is CASSPRFSGRERNNEQFF. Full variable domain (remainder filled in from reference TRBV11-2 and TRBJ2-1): EAGVAQSPRYKIIEKRQSVAFWCNPISGHATLYWYQQILGQGPKLLIQFQNNGVVDDSQLPKDRFSAERLKGVDSTLKIQPAKLEDSAVYLCASSPRFSGRERNNEQFFGPGTRLTVL.

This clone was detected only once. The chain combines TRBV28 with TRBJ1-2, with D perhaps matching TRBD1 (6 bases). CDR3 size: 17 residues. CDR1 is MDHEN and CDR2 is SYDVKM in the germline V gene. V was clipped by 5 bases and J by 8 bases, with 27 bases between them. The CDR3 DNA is TGTGCCAGCAGTAATCGCTCCGTAAGGGGGGGGGCGCGGGGCTACACCTTC. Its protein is CASSNRSVRGGARGYTF.

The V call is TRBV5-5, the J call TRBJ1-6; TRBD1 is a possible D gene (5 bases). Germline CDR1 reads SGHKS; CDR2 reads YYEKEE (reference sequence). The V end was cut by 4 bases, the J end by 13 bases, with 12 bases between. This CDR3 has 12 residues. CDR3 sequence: CASSGGGSPLHF. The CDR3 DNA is TGTGCCAGCAGCGGGGGGGGAAGTCCCCTCCACTTT.

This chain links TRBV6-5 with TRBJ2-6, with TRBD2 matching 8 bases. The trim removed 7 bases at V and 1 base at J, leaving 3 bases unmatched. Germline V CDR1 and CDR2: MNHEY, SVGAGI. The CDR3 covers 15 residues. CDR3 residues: CASKPGGSGANVLTF. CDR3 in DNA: TGTGCCAGCAAACCGGGGGGGTCTGGGGCCAACGTCCTGACTTTC.

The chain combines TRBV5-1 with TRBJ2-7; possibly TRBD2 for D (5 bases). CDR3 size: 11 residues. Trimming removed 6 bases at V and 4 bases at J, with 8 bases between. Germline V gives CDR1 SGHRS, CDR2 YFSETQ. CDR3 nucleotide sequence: TGCGCCAGCACCCGGGGTTACGAGCAGTACTTC. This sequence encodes CASTRGYEQYF.

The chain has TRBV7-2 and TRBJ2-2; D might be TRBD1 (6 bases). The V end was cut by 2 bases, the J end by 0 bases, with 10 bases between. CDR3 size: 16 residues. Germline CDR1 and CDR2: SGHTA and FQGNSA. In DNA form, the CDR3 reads TGTGCCAGCAGCTTACACAGGGTCGCGAACACCGGGGAGCTGTTTTTT. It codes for CASSLHRVANTGELFF.

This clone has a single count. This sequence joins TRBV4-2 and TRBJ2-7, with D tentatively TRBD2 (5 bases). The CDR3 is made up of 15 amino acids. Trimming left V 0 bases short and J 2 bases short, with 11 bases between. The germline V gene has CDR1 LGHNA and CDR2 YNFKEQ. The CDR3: CASSQERGPTYEQYF. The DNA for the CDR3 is TGTGCCAGCAGCCAAGAGCGAGGGCCTACCTACGAGCAGTACTTC.

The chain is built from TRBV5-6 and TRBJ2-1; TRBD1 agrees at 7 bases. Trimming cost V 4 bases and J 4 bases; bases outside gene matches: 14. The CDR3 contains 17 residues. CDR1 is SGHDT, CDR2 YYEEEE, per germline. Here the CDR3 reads CASSPLPTGTVYNEQFF. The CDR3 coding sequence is TGTGCCAGCAGCCCCCTCCCCACCGGGACAGTTTACAATGAGCAGTTCTTC.

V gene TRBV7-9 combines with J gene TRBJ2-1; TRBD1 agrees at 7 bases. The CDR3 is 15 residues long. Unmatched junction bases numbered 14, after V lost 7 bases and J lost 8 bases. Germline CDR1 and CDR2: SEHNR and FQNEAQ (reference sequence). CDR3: CASNQDRSKGYEQFF. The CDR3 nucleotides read TGTGCCAGCAACCAGGACAGGTCAAAAGGCTATGAGCAGTTCTTC. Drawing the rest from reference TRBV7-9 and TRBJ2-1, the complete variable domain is DTGVSQNPRHKITKRGQNVTFRCDPISEHNRLYWYRQTLGQGPEFLTYFQNEAQLEKSRLLSDRFSAERPKGSFSTLEIQRTEQGDSAMYLCASNQDRSKGYEQFFGPGTRLTVL.

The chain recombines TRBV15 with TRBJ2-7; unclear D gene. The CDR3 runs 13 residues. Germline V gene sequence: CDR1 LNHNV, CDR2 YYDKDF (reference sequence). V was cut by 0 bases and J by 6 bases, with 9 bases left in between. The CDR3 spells CATSRDLGSEQYF. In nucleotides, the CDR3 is TGTGCCACCAGCAGAGATTTGGGCTCCGAGCAGTACTTC.

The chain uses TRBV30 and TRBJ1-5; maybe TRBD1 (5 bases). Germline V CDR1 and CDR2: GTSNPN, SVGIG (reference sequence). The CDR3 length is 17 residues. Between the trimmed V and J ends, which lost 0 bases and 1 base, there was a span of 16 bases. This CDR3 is CAWSVWGGARSNQPQHF. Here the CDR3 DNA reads TGTGCCTGGAGTGTATGGGGCGGGGCCCGGAGCAATCAGCCCCAGCATTTT.

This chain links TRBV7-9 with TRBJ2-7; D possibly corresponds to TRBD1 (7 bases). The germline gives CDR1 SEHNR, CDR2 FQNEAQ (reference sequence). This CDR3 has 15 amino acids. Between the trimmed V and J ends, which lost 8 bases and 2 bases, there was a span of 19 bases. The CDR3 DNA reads TGTGCCAGCTTAGGAGGGGGCGGGCATCCCTACGAGCAGTACTTC. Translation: CASLGGGGHPYEQYF.

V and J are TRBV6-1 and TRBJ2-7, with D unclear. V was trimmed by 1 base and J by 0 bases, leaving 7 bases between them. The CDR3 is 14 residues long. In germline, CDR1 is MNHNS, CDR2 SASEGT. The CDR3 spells CASSEDSSSYEQYF. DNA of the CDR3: TGTGCCAGCAGTGAAGACAGCAGCTCCTACGAGCAGTACTTC.

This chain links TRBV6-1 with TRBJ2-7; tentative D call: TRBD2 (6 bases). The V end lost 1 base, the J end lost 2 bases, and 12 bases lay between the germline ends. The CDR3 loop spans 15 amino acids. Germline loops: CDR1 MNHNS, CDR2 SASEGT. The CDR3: CASSEGGLLPYEQYF. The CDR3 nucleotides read TGTGCCAGCAGTGAAGGAGGACTATTACCCTACGAGCAGTACTTC.